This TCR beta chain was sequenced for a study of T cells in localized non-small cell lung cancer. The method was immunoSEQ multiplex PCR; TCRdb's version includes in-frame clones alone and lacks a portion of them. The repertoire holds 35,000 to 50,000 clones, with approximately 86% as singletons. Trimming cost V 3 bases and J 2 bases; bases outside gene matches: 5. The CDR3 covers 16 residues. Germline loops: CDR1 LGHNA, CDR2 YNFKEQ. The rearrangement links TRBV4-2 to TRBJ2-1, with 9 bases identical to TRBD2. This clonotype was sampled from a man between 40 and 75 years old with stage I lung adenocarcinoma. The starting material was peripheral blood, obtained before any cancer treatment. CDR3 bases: TGTGCCAGCAGCCAGGAGAGCGGGAGGCCCTACAATGAGCAGTTCTTC. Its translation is CASSQESGRPYNEQFF.